This T cell receptor beta chain was captured by sequencing in a study of T cells after posttransplantation cyclophosphamide. With 0 bases clipped from V and 2 bases from J, the junction kept 3 bases outside the gene matches. CDR1 is KGHSH and CDR2 is LQKENI in the germline V gene. The CDR3 length is 15 residues. Overall study results and limits: Recipient CMV seropositivity and CMV reactivation strongly tracked TRB clonality.

Here immunoSEQ multiplex PCR was the method, and the copy in TCRdb shows in-frame clones only, minus some. This table holds 20,000 to 25,000 clones with no singletons; the top ten claim 4.4%. This clone came up many times. Its specificity is unknown. The clonotype comes from a woman aged 50 to 60 in good health, CMV-negative, and a related stem cell transplant donor. Sequencing was carried out using PBMCs. The rearrangement joins TRBV18 to TRBJ1-2, with TRBD1 matching over 7 bases. The CDR3 sequence is CASSPPQGTNYGYTF. The CDR3, as DNA: TGTGCCAGCTCACCACCACAGGGGACCAACTATGGCTACACCTTC.